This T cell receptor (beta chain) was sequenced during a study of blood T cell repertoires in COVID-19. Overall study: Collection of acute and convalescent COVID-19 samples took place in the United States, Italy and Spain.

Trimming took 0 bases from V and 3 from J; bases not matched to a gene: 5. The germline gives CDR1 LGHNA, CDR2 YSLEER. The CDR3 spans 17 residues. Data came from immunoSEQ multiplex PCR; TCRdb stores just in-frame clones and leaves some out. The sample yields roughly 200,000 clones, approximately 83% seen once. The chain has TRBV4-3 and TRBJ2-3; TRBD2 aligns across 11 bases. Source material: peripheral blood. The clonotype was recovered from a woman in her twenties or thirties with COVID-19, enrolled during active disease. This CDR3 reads CASSQDGIAGGTDTQYF. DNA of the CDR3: TGCGCCAGCAGCCAAGACGGGATAGCGGGAGGGACAGATACGCAGTATTTT.